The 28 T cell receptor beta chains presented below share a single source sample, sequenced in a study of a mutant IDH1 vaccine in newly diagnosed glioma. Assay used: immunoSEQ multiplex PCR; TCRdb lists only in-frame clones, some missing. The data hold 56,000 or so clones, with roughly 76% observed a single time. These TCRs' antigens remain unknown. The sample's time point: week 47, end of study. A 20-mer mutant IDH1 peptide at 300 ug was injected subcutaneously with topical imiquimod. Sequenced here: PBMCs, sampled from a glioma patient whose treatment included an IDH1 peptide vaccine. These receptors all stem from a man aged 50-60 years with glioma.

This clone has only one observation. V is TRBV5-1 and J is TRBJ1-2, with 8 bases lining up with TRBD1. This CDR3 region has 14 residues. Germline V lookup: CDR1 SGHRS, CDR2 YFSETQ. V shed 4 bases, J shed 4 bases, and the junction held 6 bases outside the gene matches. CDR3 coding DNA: TGCGCCAGCAGCCCGGACAGGGTCGGCTATGGCTACACCTTC. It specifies CASSPDRVGYGYTF.

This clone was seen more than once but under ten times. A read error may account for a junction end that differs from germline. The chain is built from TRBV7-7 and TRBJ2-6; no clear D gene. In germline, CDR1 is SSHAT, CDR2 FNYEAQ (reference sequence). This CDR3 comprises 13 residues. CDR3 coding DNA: TGTGCTAGCAGCCCCTCTGGGGCCAACGTCCTGACTTTC. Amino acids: CASSPSGANVLTF.

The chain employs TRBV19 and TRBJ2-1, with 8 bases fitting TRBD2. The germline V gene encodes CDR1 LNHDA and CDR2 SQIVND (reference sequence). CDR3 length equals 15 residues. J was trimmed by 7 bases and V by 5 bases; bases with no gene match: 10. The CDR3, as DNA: TGTGCCAGTAGTCCGCCGGGACTAGTCGGTAATGAGCAGTTCTTC. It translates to CASSPPGLVGNEQFF.

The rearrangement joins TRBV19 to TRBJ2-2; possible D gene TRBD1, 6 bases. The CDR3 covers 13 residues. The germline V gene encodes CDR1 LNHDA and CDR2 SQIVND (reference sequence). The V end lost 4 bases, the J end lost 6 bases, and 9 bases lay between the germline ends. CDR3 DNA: TGTGCCAGTAGTACAGGGGCAGCCGGGGAGCTGTTTTTT. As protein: CASSTGAAGELFF.

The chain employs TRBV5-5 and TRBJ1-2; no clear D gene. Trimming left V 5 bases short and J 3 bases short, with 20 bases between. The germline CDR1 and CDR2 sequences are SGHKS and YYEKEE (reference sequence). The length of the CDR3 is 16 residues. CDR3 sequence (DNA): TGTGCCAGCAGTCCTGCCGGCACGACTAACCACTATGGCTACACCTTC. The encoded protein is CASSPAGTTNHYGYTF.

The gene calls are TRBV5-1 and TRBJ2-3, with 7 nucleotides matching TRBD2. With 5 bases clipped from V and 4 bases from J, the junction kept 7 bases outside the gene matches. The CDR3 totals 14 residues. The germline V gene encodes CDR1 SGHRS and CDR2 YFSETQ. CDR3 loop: CASRRAGDADTQYF. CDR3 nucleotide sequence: TGCGCCAGCAGAAGGGCGGGGGATGCAGATACGCAGTATTTT.

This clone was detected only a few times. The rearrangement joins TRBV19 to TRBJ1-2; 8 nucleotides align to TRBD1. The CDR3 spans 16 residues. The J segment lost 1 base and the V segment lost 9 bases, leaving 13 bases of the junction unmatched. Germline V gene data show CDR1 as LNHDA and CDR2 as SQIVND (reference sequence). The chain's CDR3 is CASSLRPGQVNYGYTF. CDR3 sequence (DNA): TGTGCCAGCTCATTGAGACCGGGACAGGTTAACTATGGCTACACCTTC.

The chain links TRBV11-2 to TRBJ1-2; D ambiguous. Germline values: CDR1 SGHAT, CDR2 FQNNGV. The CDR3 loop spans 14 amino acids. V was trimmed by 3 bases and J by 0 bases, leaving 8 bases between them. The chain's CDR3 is CASSFGPSNYGYTF. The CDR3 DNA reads TGTGCCAGCAGCTTCGGGCCGTCTAACTATGGCTACACCTTC.

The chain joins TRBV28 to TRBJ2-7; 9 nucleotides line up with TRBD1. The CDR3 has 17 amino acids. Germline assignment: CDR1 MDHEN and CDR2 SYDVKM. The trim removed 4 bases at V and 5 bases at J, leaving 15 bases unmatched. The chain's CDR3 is CASSSDSNPGQGNEQYF. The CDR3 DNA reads TGTGCCAGCAGTTCTGACTCAAACCCGGGACAGGGAAACGAGCAGTACTTC.

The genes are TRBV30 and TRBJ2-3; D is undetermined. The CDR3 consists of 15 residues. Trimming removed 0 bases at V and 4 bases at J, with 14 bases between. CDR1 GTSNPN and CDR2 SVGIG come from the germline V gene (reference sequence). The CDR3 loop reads CAWSVRGRLPDTQYF. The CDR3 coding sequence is TGTGCCTGGAGTGTCCGCGGACGACTCCCAGATACGCAGTATTTT.

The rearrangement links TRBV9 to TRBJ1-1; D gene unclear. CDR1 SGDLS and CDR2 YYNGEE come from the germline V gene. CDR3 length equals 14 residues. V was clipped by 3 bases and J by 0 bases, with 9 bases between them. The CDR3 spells CASSEVVMNTEAFF. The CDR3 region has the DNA TGTGCCAGCAGCGAGGTGGTGATGAACACTGAAGCTTTCTTT.

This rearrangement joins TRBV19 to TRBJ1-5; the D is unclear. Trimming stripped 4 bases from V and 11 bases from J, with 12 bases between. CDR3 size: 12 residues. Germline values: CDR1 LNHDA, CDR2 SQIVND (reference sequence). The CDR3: CASSKYSSTQHF. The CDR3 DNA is TGTGCCAGTAGTAAATACTCGAGCACCCAGCATTTT.

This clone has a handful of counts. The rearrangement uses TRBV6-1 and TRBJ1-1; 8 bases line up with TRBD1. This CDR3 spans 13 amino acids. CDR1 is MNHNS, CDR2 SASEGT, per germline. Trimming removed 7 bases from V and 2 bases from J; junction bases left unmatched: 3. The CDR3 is CASTQGANTEAFF. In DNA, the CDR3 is TGTGCCAGCACCCAGGGGGCAAACACTGAAGCTTTCTTT.

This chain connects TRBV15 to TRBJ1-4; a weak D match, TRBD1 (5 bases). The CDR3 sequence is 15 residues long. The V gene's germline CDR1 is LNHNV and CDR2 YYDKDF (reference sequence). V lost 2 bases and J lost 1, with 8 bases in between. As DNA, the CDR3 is TGTGCCACCAGCAGAAGGAGGGGAACTAATGAAAAACTGTTTTTT. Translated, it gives CATSRRRGTNEKLFF.

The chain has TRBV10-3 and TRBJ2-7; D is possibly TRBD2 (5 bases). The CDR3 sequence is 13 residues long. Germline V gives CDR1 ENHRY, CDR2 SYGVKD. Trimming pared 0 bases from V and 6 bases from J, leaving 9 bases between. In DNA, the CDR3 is TGTGCCATCAGTGAGTCGAGCGGCAGCGAGCAGTACTTC. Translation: CAISESSGSEQYF.

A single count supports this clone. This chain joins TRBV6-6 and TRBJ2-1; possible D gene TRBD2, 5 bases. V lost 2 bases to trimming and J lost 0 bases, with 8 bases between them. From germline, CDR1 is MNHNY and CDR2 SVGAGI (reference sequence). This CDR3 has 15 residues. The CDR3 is CASSYERSSYNEQFF. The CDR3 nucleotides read TGTGCCAGCAGTTACGAGCGGAGCTCCTACAATGAGCAGTTCTTC.

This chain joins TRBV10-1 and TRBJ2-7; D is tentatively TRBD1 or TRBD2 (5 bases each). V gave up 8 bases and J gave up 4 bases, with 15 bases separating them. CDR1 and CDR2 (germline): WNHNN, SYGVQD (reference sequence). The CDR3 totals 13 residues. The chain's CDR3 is CASRDEDGYEQYF. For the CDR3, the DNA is TGCGCCAGCCGGGACGAGGATGGATACGAGCAGTACTTC.

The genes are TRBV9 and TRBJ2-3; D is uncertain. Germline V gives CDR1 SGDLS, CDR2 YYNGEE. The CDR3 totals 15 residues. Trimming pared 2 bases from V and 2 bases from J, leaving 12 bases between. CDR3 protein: CASSVLSFLTDTQYF. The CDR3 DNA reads TGTGCCAGCAGCGTCCTAAGCTTCCTCACAGATACGCAGTATTTT.

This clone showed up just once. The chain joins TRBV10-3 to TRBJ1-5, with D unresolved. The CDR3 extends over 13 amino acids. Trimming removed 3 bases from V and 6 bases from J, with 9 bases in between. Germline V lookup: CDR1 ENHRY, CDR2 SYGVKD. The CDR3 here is CAISDPGIQPQHF. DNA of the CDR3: TGTGCCATCAGTGACCCAGGTATTCAGCCCCAGCATTTT.

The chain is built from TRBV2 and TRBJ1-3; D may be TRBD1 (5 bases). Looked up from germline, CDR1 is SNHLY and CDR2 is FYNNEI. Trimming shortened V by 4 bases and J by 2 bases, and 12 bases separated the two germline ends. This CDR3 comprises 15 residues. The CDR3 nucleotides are TGTGCCAGCAGTGTTTCCTCAGGGACTGGAAACACCATATATTTT. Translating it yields CASSVSSGTGNTIYF.

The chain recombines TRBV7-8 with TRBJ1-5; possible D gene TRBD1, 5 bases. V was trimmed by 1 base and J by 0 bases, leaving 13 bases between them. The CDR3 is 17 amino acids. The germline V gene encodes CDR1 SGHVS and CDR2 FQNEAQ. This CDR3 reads CASSLEAYRLSNQPQHF. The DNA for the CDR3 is TGTGCCAGCAGCTTAGAGGCGTACAGGCTTAGCAATCAGCCCCAGCATTTT.

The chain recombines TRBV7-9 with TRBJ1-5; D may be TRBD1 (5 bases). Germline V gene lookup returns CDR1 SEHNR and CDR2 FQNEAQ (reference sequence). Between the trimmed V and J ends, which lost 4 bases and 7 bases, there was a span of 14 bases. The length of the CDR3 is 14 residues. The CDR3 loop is CASSSLGGGQPQHF. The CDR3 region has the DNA TGTGCCAGCAGCTCCCTTGGGGGAGGGCAGCCCCAGCATTTT.

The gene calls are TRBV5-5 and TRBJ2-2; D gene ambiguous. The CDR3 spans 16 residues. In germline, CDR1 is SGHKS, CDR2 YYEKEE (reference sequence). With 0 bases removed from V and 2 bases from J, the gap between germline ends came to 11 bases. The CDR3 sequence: CASSLDLNTNTGELFF. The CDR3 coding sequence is TGTGCCAGCAGCTTGGATCTGAACACCAACACCGGGGAGCTGTTTTTT.

The CDR3 reads CASSLVGLSEQFF. In nucleotides, the CDR3 is TGTGCCAGCAGCTTAGTGGGCCTCAGTGAGCAGTTCTTC. The chain recombines TRBV11-3 with TRBJ2-1; D unresolved. The CDR3 is 13 amino acids. The V gene lost 1 base and the J gene lost 9 bases, with 10 bases spanning the gap. Germline V lookup: CDR1 SGHNT, CDR2 YENEEA.

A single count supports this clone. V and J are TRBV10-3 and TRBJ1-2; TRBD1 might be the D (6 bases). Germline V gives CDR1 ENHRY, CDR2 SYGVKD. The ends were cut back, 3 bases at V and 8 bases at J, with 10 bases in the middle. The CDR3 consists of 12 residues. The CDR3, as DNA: TGTGCCATCAGTGAACAGGGCGCGGGCTACACCTTC. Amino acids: CAISEQGAGYTF.

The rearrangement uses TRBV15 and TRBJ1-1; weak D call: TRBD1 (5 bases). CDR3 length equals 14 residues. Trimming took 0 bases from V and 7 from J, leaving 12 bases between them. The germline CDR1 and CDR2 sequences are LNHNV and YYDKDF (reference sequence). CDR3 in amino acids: CATSRDRGFGEAFF. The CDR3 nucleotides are TGTGCCACCAGCAGAGATCGGGGGTTCGGTGAAGCTTTCTTT.

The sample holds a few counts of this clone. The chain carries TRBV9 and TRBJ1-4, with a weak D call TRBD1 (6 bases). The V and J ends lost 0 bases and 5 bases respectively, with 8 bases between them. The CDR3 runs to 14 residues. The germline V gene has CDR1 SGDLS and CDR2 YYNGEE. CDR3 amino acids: CASSVEQGNEKLFF. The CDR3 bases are TGTGCCAGCAGCGTAGAACAGGGAAATGAAAAACTGTTTTTT.

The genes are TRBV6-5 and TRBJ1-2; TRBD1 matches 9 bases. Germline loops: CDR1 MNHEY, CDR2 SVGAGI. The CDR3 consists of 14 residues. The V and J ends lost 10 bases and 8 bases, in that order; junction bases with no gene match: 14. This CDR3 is CATLQGASLGGYTF. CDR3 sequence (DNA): TGTGCCACCTTACAGGGGGCGAGCCTTGGAGGCTACACCTTC.